Below, 3 T cell receptor beta chains from the same sample are listed, as sequenced in a study of T cells in Graves' hyperthyroidism and ophthalmopathy. There were TCR beta CDR3 regions amplified from RNA transcripts. With the HTBI primer set, the TCR CDR3 went through a first round of RT-PCR. From the multiplex PCR reads, TCRdb called clonotypes with MiXCR, one entry per CDR3 protein. Among hundreds of thousands of distinct CDR3 sequences listed, roughly 14% were seen once. Sequenced input: blood. The origin of the receptors is a man younger than 35 with Graves' ophthalmopathy.

This clonotype showed up many times. This CDR3 is CASSLGATADTQYF. CDR3 coding DNA: TGCGCCAGCAGCTTGGGAGCGACGGCAGATACGCAGTATTTT. The chain joins TRBV5-1 to TRBJ2-3; D remains ambiguous. V was trimmed by 0 bases and J by 4 bases, leaving 9 bases between them. The CDR3 is 14 amino acids. Germline CDR1 SGHRS, CDR2 YFSETQ. Filled out from reference TRBV5-1 and TRBJ2-3, the complete variable domain reads KAGVTQTPRYLIKTRGQQVTLSCSPISGHRSVSWYQQTPGQGLQFLFEYFSETQRNKGNFPGRFSGRQFSNSRSEMNVSTLELGDSALYLCASSLGATADTQYFGPGTRLTVL.

In this sample, this clonotype turned up a few times. The V gene is TRBV4-1, the J gene TRBJ2-1; no clear D. Trimming took off 3 bases at V and 0 bases at J, with 15 bases between the two ends. The germline V gene encodes CDR1 MGHRA and CDR2 YSYEKL. The CDR3 runs 17 residues. The CDR3 DNA reads as TGCGCCAGCAGCCAGGGTCTCGCTAGAGGCTCCTACAATGAGCAGTTCTTC. Amino acids: CASSQGLARGSYNEQFF.

This clonotype was seen many times. The gene calls are TRBV30 and TRBJ1-5; no reliable D call. Trimming pared 1 base from V and 7 bases from J, leaving 11 bases between. Germline assignment: CDR1 GTSNPN and CDR2 SVGIG (reference sequence). The CDR3 consists of 13 residues. CDR3 region: CAWSGGNSQPQHF. Written as DNA, the CDR3 is TGTGCCTGGAGTGGAGGGAACAGCCAGCCCCAGCATTTT.